This TCR beta chain was captured in a study of blood T cell repertoires in COVID-19. The CDR3 extends over 17 amino acids. CDR1 and CDR2 from the germline V gene are SNHLY and FYNNEI. The V end was cut by 6 bases, the J end by 3 bases, with 20 bases between. TCRdb's table, derived via immunoSEQ multiplex PCR, lists solely in-frame clones and lacks some. In the table there are roughly 200,000 clones, 75% to 90% of which are singletons. This TCR was sampled from a man in his sixties with acute or convalescent COVID-19. Sequencing input: peripheral blood. This chain uses TRBV2 with TRBJ1-4, with D perhaps matching TRBD1 (6 bases). CDR3 coding DNA: TGTGCCAGCAGAATCACCCTTGGACAGAGAGCTAATGAAAAACTGTTTTTT. It is translated as CASRITLGQRANEKLFF.